This T cell receptor (beta chain) was observed in a study of blood T cell repertoires in COVID-19. Germline V lookup: CDR1 SGDLS, CDR2 YYNGEE. With 4 bases clipped from V and 5 bases from J, the junction kept 5 bases outside the gene matches. The CDR3 runs to 15 residues. Method: immunoSEQ multiplex PCR; TCRdb's copy keeps in-frame clones and lacks some. The table includes a few hundred thousand clones, approximately 90% detected once. The sequence came from a man between 25 and 39 years old who had recovered from COVID-19. Sequenced material: PBMCs or T cells enriched from blood (not recorded which). V is TRBV9 and J is TRBJ2-1; the match to TRBD2 covers 11 bases. The CDR3 DNA follows: TGTGCCAGCAGCTATAGCGGGGGGGCTAACAATGAGCAGTTCTTC. Translating gives CASSYSGGANNEQFF.